Detailed here is one T cell receptor beta chain. The germline gives CDR1 GTSNPN, CDR2 SVGIG (reference sequence). This CDR3 is built from 12 residues. V shed 0 bases and J shed 6 bases, with 8 bases lying between them. Method: immunoSEQ multiplex PCR; TCRdb's copy keeps in-frame clones and lacks some. The sample holds roughly 440,000 clones; around 88% are singletons and the top ten take 10% to 15%. These data come from a study of blood T cell repertoires in COVID-19. Study-level background: Material from acute and convalescent COVID-19 was sourced from the United States, Italy and Spain.

This chain uses TRBV30 with TRBJ1-1; possible D gene TRBD1, 5 bases. This clonotype originated in a woman in her 50s with COVID-19, enrolled during active disease. The material sequenced was peripheral blood. CDR3 loop: CAWSVAGAEAFF. The CDR3 region has the DNA TGTGCCTGGAGTGTAGCGGGGGCTGAAGCTTTCTTT.